This TCR beta chain was profiled in a study of tumor-infiltrating lymphocytes in primary liver carcinoma. At the level of the study: Primary liver carcinoma, confirmed by histopathology, was surgically resected. Study results and limitations: In tumor-adjacent and tumor-blood pairs, overlap was lower than in tumor region pairs. Tumor samples exhibited a significantly greater top-250-clone fraction than blood samples (p = 0.039).

This clonotype was observed many times. Its antigen is not known. Trimming pared 8 bases from V and 0 bases from J, leaving 11 bases between. Germline V gene sequence: CDR1 MNHEY, CDR2 SVGEGT. CDR3 size: 14 residues. Germline DNA was also extracted, with blood RNA taken from unsorted whole blood. Preoperatively, peripheral blood was drawn, 3.5 to 4.5 milliliters in total. The template, roughly 0.45 ug total RNA, yielded TCR beta cDNA made with a constant-region primer. Modified slightly, ARM-PCR produced TCR beta libraries over three nested multiplex PCR rounds. Both of the initial two PCR rounds ran for approximately 10 cycles and employed TRBV1-TRBV30 forward primers alongside a C-beta reverse primer. MiXCR was run by TCRdb on the multiplex PCR reads, yielding one entry per CDR3 protein. The sample gives around 330,000 distinct CDR3 sequences, approximately 65% of which show up once; 9% is in the top ten.

This clonotype was sampled from a man in his forties with primary liver carcinoma and hepatitis B virus infection. V is TRBV6-2 or TRBV6-3 and J is TRBJ1-5; TRBD1 might be the D (5 bases). The sequenced sample was peripheral blood. CDR3 sequence (DNA): TGTGCCAGCTTAAAGGACAATAGCAATCAGCCCCAGCATTTT. Translation gives CASLKDNSNQPQHF.